This TCR beta chain stems from a study of response to subunit inactivated influenza vaccine. Study-wide findings and caveats: With each seasonal influenza vaccination, the authors suggested, few new T cells are recruited.

Germline CDR1 is DFQATT and CDR2 is SNEGSKA (reference sequence). V was pared by 5 bases and J by 5 bases, with 22 bases between. The CDR3 runs 16 residues. TCRdb recomputed calls from the RT-PCR reads with MiXCR, one row per CDR3 protein. The sample holds around 530,000 distinct CDR3 sequences, 12% seen once. Details on this clonotype: The antigen is undetermined.

Sequencing was performed on PBMCs from blood, taken on the day of vaccination. The clonotype was recovered from a man aged 50-60 years who received an inactivated influenza vaccine. The J gene is TRBJ2-1, the V gene TRBV20-1, with TRBD2 as a possible D gene (7 bases). The CDR3 sequence is CSAQGAAGRGDNEQFF. Here the CDR3 DNA reads TGCAGTGCTCAGGGAGCAGCGGGAAGGGGGGACAATGAGCAGTTCTTC.